The 21 T cell receptor beta chains given below trace back to one sample, sequenced in a study of identical twins. TCRdb fed the 5' RACE reads into MiXCR, producing one record per CDR3 protein. The data show about 200,000 distinct CDR3 sequences, around 6.9% seen once. These same data were also listed under a study on yellow fever vaccine responses in identical twins.

The sequencing sample was made of memory (CD45RO+) T cells sorted from blood. The origin of the receptors is a woman younger than 35 in good health.

In this sample, this clonotype turned up a few times. The chain carries TRBV2 and TRBJ2-1, with D tentatively TRBD1 or TRBD2 (5 bases each). The CDR3 sequence is 13 residues long. Trimming stripped 7 bases from V and 8 bases from J, with 15 bases between. The germline gives CDR1 SNHLY, CDR2 FYNNEI. The CDR3 reads CASTRIMGDEQFF. The CDR3, as DNA: TGTGCCAGCACCCGAATAATGGGGGATGAGCAGTTCTTC.

The rearrangement uses TRBV5-1 and TRBJ2-3; TRBD2 aligns across 10 bases. The CDR3 runs to 15 residues. V shed 0 bases, J shed 12 bases, and the junction held 10 bases outside the gene matches. In germline, CDR1 is SGHRS, CDR2 YFSETQ. In DNA, the CDR3 is TGCGCCAGCAGCTTGGACAGCGGGGGGGCTTGGGATCAGTATTTT. It is translated as CASSLDSGGAWDQYF.

This clonotype was seen repeatedly, ten times or more. The V call is TRBV5-6, the J call TRBJ2-2; 8 positions match TRBD2. V lost 4 bases and J lost 7; bases outside the gene matches: 12. Germline lookup yields CDR1 SGHDT and CDR2 YYEEEE. The CDR3 is made up of 16 amino acids. CDR3 nucleotide sequence: TGTGCCAGCAGCCGCCGCACGGGAGGGCTAGTCGGGGAGCTGTTTTTT. This gives the protein CASSRRTGGLVGELFF.

This chain links TRBV6-5 with TRBJ2-7; D gene unclear. There are 12 residues in the CDR3. CDR1 MNHEY and CDR2 SVGAGI come from the germline V gene. V gave up 8 bases and J gave up 7 bases, with 15 bases separating them. CDR3 sequence reads: CASGYEVGEQYF. In nucleotides, the CDR3 is TGTGCCAGCGGATACGAAGTTGGGGAGCAGTACTTC.

This clonotype was seen only a few times. J is TRBJ2-7 and V is TRBV10-3; TRBD1 aligns across 9 bases. Germline CDR1 is ENHRY and CDR2 is SYGVKD. The V gene end was trimmed by 3 bases and the J gene end by 3 bases; junction bases not matched to a gene: 6. The CDR3 runs 15 residues. The CDR3 reads CAISDTGGQGYEQYF. CDR3 coding DNA: TGTGCCATCAGTGACACAGGGGGACAGGGCTACGAGCAGTACTTC.

Worth noting for this clonotype: This may be a read error, as it is one base from a much larger clone. The chain is built from TRBV5-1 and TRBJ2-7; tentative D call: TRBD1 (5 bases). The CDR3 has 14 amino acids. The germline CDR1 and CDR2 sequences are SGHRS and YFSETQ. The V gene lost 4 bases and the J gene lost 1 base, with 12 bases spanning the gap. The CDR3 loop is CASSRVTVSYEQYF. CDR3 in DNA: TGCGCCAGCAGCCGGGTGACAGTTTCCTACGAGCAGTACTTC.

The chain has TRBV4-1 and TRBJ1-2; unclear D gene. The CDR3 consists of 13 residues. Trimming left V 5 bases short and J 6 bases short, with 13 bases between. Germline V gene data show CDR1 as MGHRA and CDR2 as YSYEKL. The CDR3 spells CASSVTEAHGYTF. DNA of the CDR3: TGCGCCAGCAGCGTCACGGAAGCCCATGGCTACACCTTC.

This clonotype occurred many times. The chain has TRBV15 and TRBJ1-2, with unresolved D. The CDR3 length is 14 residues. Trimming cost V 3 bases and J 2 bases, with 10 bases left between them. From germline, CDR1 is LNHNV and CDR2 YYDKDF (reference sequence). CDR3 residues: CATSSVEFNYGYTF. For the CDR3, the DNA is TGTGCCACCAGCAGCGTGGAGTTCAACTATGGCTACACCTTC.

This clonotype was detected only a few times. This chain uses TRBV5-6 with TRBJ2-5, with 9 bases that match TRBD2. V shed 1 base and J 7 bases; nucleotides not matched to a gene: 5. The CDR3 runs 14 residues. In germline, CDR1 is SGHDT, CDR2 YYEEEE. In nucleotides, the CDR3 is TGTGCCAGCAGCTTGTTAGCGGGAGATGGGACCCAGTACTTC. It encodes CASSLLAGDGTQYF.

This clonotype was seen at least ten times. V is TRBV3-1 and J is TRBJ2-2; TRBD2 is a possible D gene (6 bases). V gave up 4 bases and J gave up 4 bases, with 13 bases separating them. From germline, CDR1 is LGHDT and CDR2 YNNKEL (reference sequence). The CDR3 has 15 residues. As DNA, the CDR3 is TGTGCCAGCAGCCGTACCGGGGACTCCACCGGGGAGCTGTTTTTT. Translation gives CASSRTGDSTGELFF.

This clonotype was observed a handful of times. V gene TRBV10-3 combines with J gene TRBJ2-5, with D possibly being TRBD2 (6 bases). The germline gives CDR1 ENHRY, CDR2 SYGVKD. V was trimmed by 2 bases and J by 5 bases, leaving 12 bases between them. The CDR3 has 14 amino acids. CDR3 protein: CAISEAGLRETQYF. For the CDR3, the DNA is TGTGCCATCAGTGAGGCGGGGCTGAGGGAGACCCAGTACTTC.

This chain joins TRBV20-1 and TRBJ2-7, with 9 bases that match TRBD2. The V gene end was trimmed by 2 bases and the J gene end by 2 bases; junction bases not matched to a gene: 28. The CDR3 loop spans 22 amino acids. Germline V gene lookup returns CDR1 DFQATT and CDR2 SNEGSKA (reference sequence). As DNA, the CDR3 is TGCAGTGCTAGAAACCATTCGAGATCCGGGACTAGCAAGTCTCACCCACCCTACGAGCAGTACTTC. This gives the protein CSARNHSRSGTSKSHPPYEQYF.

The chain employs TRBV11-2 and TRBJ1-1; D is perhaps TRBD1 (6 bases). V was shortened by 7 bases and J by 8 bases, with 20 bases between the two germline ends. CDR3 length equals 14 residues. Germline CDR1 and CDR2: SGHAT and FQNNGV. In DNA, the CDR3 is TGTGCCAGCACCCGGACAGTACGGGGCGACGAAGCTTTCTTT. Its translation is CASTRTVRGDEAFF.

J is TRBJ1-4 and V is TRBV14; 7 nucleotides agree with TRBD1. V shed 3 bases and J 8 bases; nucleotides not matched to a gene: 9. The CDR3 length is 15 residues. Germline CDR1 reads SGHDN; CDR2 reads FVKESK. The CDR3 here is CASSQLSGGSEKLFF. CDR3 coding DNA: TGTGCCAGCAGCCAGCTTTCAGGGGGAAGCGAAAAACTGTTTTTT.

V gene TRBV20-1 combines with J gene TRBJ1-1, with D possibly TRBD1 on 6 matching bases. Deletions cut 0 bases from V and 0 bases from J, with 14 bases between. Germline V lookup: CDR1 DFQATT, CDR2 SNEGSKA (reference sequence). The CDR3 consists of 16 residues. This chain's CDR3 is CSARDFRRQVNTEAFF. The DNA of the CDR3 is TGCAGTGCTAGAGACTTCCGTCGACAGGTGAACACTGAAGCTTTCTTT.

This clonotype has ten or more counts. The V and J genes are TRBV29-1 and TRBJ2-7; tentatively, D is TRBD1 (5 bases). The CDR3 is made up of 13 amino acids. Germline V CDR1 and CDR2: SQVTM, ANQGSEA. V was pared by 3 bases and J by 0 bases, with 9 bases between. The CDR3 sequence: CSVELRGSYEQYF. The CDR3 DNA follows: TGCAGCGTTGAGCTTAGGGGCTCCTACGAGCAGTACTTC.

This clonotype was seen repeatedly, ten times or more. The rearrangement uses TRBV5-5 and TRBJ2-5; no clear D gene. Germline CDR1 is SGHKS and CDR2 is YYEKEE (reference sequence). V was shortened by 1 base and J by 0 bases, with 4 bases between the two germline ends. The CDR3 sequence is 13 residues long. The CDR3 reads CASSLRYQETQYF. CDR3 nucleotide sequence: TGTGCCAGCAGCTTGAGGTACCAAGAGACCCAGTACTTC. Filled out from reference TRBV5-5 and TRBJ2-5, the complete variable domain reads DAGVTQSPTHLIKTRGQQVTLRCSPISGHKSVSWYQQVLGQGPQFIFQYYEKEERGRGNFPDRFSARQFPNYSSELNVNALLLGDSALYLCASSLRYQETQYFGPGTRLLVL.

The gene calls are TRBV20-1 and TRBJ2-7; a weak D match, TRBD2 (6 bases). Germline V CDR1 and CDR2: DFQATT, SNEGSKA (reference sequence). Trimming stripped 0 bases from V and 0 bases from J, with 18 bases between. The length of the CDR3 is 17 residues. The CDR3 spells CSARDSRSGGDSYEQYF. In nucleotides, the CDR3 is TGCAGTGCTAGAGATTCCCGTAGCGGAGGCGACTCCTACGAGCAGTACTTC.

Many counts were recorded for this clonotype. The J gene is TRBJ2-5, the V gene TRBV7-9; a possible D gene is TRBD2 (5 bases). V dropped 5 bases and J dropped 0 bases, with 13 bases sitting between them. Germline values: CDR1 SEHNR, CDR2 FQNEAQ (reference sequence). CDR3 length: 15 amino acids. This CDR3 reads CASSLPRGNQETQYF. In nucleotides, the CDR3 is TGTGCCAGCAGCCTCCCACGGGGTAACCAAGAGACCCAGTACTTC.

This clonotype was found a few times. This chain links TRBV4-3 with TRBJ2-1; 9 bases match TRBD2. The CDR3 contains 16 residues. The trim removed 0 bases at V and 9 bases at J, leaving 9 bases unmatched. In germline, CDR1 is LGHNA, CDR2 YSLEER. The CDR3 is CASSQDPVAGVFEQFF. The DNA of the CDR3 is TGCGCCAGCAGCCAAGATCCGGTAGCGGGAGTATTTGAGCAGTTCTTC.

In this sample, this clonotype turned up a few times. V gene TRBV20-1 combines with J gene TRBJ2-3; D gene unclear. Deletions cut 2 bases from V and 0 bases from J, with 12 bases between. CDR1 and CDR2 from the germline V gene are DFQATT and SNEGSKA (reference sequence). The CDR3 runs to 15 residues. The CDR3 sequence is CSARTTDVSTDTQYF. DNA for the CDR3: TGCAGTGCTAGAACCACGGACGTCAGCACAGATACGCAGTATTTT.